Reported below is one T cell receptor beta chain. Its matching antigen is unknown. The sample belongs to a study of PD-1 blockade in mismatch repair-deficient tumors. On the study more broadly: Patients had more than ten mismatch repair-deficient cancer types, all previously treated and progressing. Study observations and caveats: Rapid post-treatment expansion, then contraction, generally preceding radiologic response, marked tumor-resident clones.

All patients were mismatch repair deficient, assessed by either PCR or immunohistochemistry. The TCR-sequenced patients were a few responders to pembrolizumab. Trimming stripped 6 bases from V and 2 bases from J, with 17 bases between. CDR3 length: 16 residues. Germline lookup yields CDR1 MNHNY and CDR2 SVGAGI (reference sequence). The protocol was immunoSEQ multiplex PCR, while the TCRdb copy is restricted to in-frame clones and leaves out a portion. The top ten hold about 4.5% of the sample, which has roughly 110,000 clones, roughly 80% seen once. The starting material was peripheral blood, obtained just over 59 weeks after starting pembrolizumab. The sequence was collected from an adult with mismatch repair-deficient cancer. V usage is TRBV6-6 and J usage is TRBJ1-5; D is unclear. The CDR3 DNA follows: TGTGCCAGCAGGGGCCGGGCCCTCGGTGGCAATCAGCCCCAGCATTTT. As protein: CASRGRALGGNQPQHF.